The present T cell receptor beta chain was sequenced within a study of OX40 agonist ivuxolimab in advanced cancers. This CDR3 has 15 amino acids. Per the germline V gene, CDR1 is SEHNR and CDR2 is FQNEAQ (reference sequence). Losses at the gene ends were 3 bases for V and 4 bases for J; bases not matched to a gene: 6. Libraries were prepared by immunoSEQ multiplex PCR; TCRdb keeps only in-frame clonotypes and omits some of them. The table includes more than 95,000 clones, approximately 95% detected once. The TCR sequence derives from an adult with an advanced solid tumor such as melanoma, head and neck, liver or kidney cancer. The V call is TRBV7-9, the J call TRBJ2-7, with TRBD1 matching over 10 bases. This sample comprised CD4+ or CD8+ T cells sorted from blood, obtained in a trial of the OX40 agonist ivuxolimab. The CDR3 sequence is CASSLRQGAVYEQYF. In DNA, the CDR3 is TGTGCCAGCAGCTTGCGACAGGGGGCAGTGTACGAGCAGTACTTC.